This TCR beta chain was recovered during a study of ipilimumab plus nivolumab after autologous stem cell transplantation. Overall study: A median of about eight nivolumab and 5 ipilimumab doses were given.

The germline V and J ends were trimmed by 0 bases and 7 bases, with 14 bases remaining between them. Germline-derived CDR1 and CDR2 are SGHDT and YYEEEE. The length of the CDR3 is 15 residues. In this sample, this clone turned up once. Its antigen is still unknown. Study results and caveats: Per the authors, repertoire, Treg and microbiota data justify further study.

Method: immunoSEQ multiplex PCR; TCRdb's copy keeps in-frame clones and lacks some. This repertoire shows under 20,000 clones, approximately 80% found once; its top ten account for roughly a third. Patients got ipilimumab 1 mg/kg beginning 14 to 28 days post-transplant. Patients got 3 mg/kg IV nivolumab weeks 1, 4, 7, 10, then biweekly through week 26. The receptor was isolated from a male donor with diffuse large B-cell lymphoma. The rearrangement links TRBV5-6 to TRBJ2-1; the D gene is possibly TRBD2 (5 bases). The source was PBMCs, collected in a trial of ipilimumab plus nivolumab as post-transplant consolidation. CDR3 nucleotides: TGTGCCAGCAGCTTGGGGGTCCGGGGTGGGAATGAGCAGTTCTTC. Encoded protein: CASSLGVRGGNEQFF.